The source of this T cell receptor beta chain is a study of CD8+ T cells in alopecia areata. Study-level results: Affected scalp, especially in alopecia totalis/universalis, had a higher clonality than normal scalp did.

RNA was isolated and reverse transcribed to cDNA, the sequencing template. Measured with immunoSEQ multiplex PCR; TCRdb has only the in-frame clones, and not every one. The table lists roughly 200,000 clones, roughly 60% of them singletons. Sampling of alopecia areata patients yielded lesional scalp punch biopsies as well as peripheral blood. The junction had 5 bases not matched to a gene; V was cut back by 4 bases and J by 0 bases. Germline V lookup: CDR1 MNHNY, CDR2 SVGAGI (reference sequence). CDR3 length: 16 residues. With regard to this clone: Its cognate antigen is unknown.

This receptor was obtained from a human donor with alopecia areata. The sample consisted of CD4+ T cells sorted from blood, taken at week 0. The V call is TRBV6-6, the J call TRBJ2-7; 11 bases line up with TRBD2. CDR3 protein: CASSSRLAGSSYEQYF. The CDR3 DNA follows: TGTGCCAGCAGTTCAAGACTAGCGGGGTCCTCCTACGAGCAGTACTTC.